This entry is about one T cell receptor (beta chain). Its target is unknown. Combining a sample-barcoded 5' primer with a J-beta primer mix, a second PCR ran for roughly 7 to 12 cycles. In TCRdb, the 5' RACE reads were re-called with MiXCR into one record per CDR3 protein. The table has about 730,000 distinct CDR3 sequences, roughly 47% seen once. The sample belongs to a study of blood T cells in healthy people across ages. Notes on the study in general: Donor CMV status, an unknown factor, possibly confounded changes in expanded clonotypes.

Germline CDR1 and CDR2: MNHEY and SMNVEV (reference sequence). This CDR3 has 16 residues. The V and J ends lost 5 bases and 2 bases respectively, with 19 bases between them. Sequencing input: blood. The J gene is TRBJ2-7, the V gene TRBV27; the D gene could be TRBD1 or TRBD2 (5 bases each). The clonotype comes from a woman aged 55-69 years in good health. The CDR3 is CASSRNRDLLTYEQYF. In DNA, the CDR3 is TGTGCCAGCAGTAGGAACCGGGACCTCCTAACCTACGAGCAGTACTTC.